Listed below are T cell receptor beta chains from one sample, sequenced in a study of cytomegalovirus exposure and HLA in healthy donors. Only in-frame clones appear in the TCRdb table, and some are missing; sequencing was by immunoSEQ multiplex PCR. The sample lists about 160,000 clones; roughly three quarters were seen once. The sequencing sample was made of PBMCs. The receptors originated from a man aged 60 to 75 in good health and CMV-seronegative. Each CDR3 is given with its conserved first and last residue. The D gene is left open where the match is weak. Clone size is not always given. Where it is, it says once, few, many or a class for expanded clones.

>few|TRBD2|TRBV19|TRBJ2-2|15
CASSQLAGGPGELFF
TGTGCCAGTAGTCAACTAGCGGGAGGGCCCGGGGAGCTGTTTTTT
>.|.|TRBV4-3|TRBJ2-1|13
CASSQTGRQSQFF
TGCGCCAGCAGCCAGACAGGGAGGCAATCACAGTTCTTC
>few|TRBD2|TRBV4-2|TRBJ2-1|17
CASSQAASGGRNNEQFF
TGTGCCAGCAGCCAAGCGGCTAGCGGGGGGAGAAACAATGAGCAGTTCTTC
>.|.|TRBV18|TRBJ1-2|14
CASSPSRENYGYTF
TGTGCCAGCTCACCAAGTCGGGAGAACTATGGCTACACCTTC
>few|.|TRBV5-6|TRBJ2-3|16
CASSWVSVSRTDTQYF
TGTGCCAGCAGCTGGGTTAGCGTTTCCCGCACAGATACGCAGTATTTT
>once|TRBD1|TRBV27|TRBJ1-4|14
CASRGTATNEKLFF
TGTGCCAGCAGAGGGACAGCAACTAATGAAAAACTGTTTTTT
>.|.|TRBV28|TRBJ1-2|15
CASRVAGPSRYGYTF
TGTGCCAGCAGAGTTGCGGGGCCCAGCCGCTATGGCTACACCTTC
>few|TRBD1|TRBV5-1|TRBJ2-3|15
CASSSGQGLADTQYF
TGCGCCAGCAGCAGCGGACAGGGGCTGGCAGATACGCAGTATTTT
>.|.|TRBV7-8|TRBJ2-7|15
CASSSWAGRKYEQYF
TGTGCCAGCAGCTCGTGGGCAGGGCGAAAATACGAGCAGTACTTC
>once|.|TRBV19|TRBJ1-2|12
CASSEANYGYTF
TGTGCCAGTAGTGAGGCGAACTATGGCTACACCTTC
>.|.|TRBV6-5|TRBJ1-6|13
CASSYGANSPLHF
TGTGCCAGCAGTTACGGGGCGAATTCACCCCTCCACTTT
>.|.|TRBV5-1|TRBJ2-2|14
CASSLTGFDGELFF
TGCGCCAGCAGCTTGACAGGGTTTGACGGGGAGCTGTTTTTT
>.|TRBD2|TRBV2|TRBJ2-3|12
CASEGGADTQYF
TGTGCCAGCGAGGGAGGGGCAGATACGCAGTATTTT
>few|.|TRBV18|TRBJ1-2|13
CASSPEANYGYTF
TGTGCCAGCTCACCGGAGGCTAACTATGGCTACACCTTC
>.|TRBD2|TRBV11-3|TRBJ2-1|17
CASSLESSSGSRNEQFF
TGTGCCAGCAGCTTAGAATCATCTAGCGGGAGCAGGAATGAGCAGTTCTTC
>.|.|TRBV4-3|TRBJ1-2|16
CASSQEGYGGGRGYTF
TGCGCCAGCAGCCAAGAGGGTTACGGCGGGGGCCGCGGCTACACCTTC
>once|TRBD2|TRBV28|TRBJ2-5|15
CASSSPGREAETQYF
TGTGCCAGCAGTTCCCCCGGGAGGGAGGCAGAGACCCAGTACTTC
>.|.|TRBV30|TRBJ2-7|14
CAWSRQGEPYEQYF
TGTGCCTGGAGTCGCCAGGGCGAACCCTACGAGCAGTACTTC
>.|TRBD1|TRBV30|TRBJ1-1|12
CASEGQYTEAFF
TGTGCCTCCGAGGGACAGTACACTGAAGCTTTCTTT
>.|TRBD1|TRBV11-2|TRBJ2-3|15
CASSHRQGTTDTQYF
TGTGCCAGCAGCCATCGACAGGGAACCACAGATACGCAGTATTTT
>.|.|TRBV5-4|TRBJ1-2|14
CASSPGESNYGYTF
TGTGCCAGCAGCCCGGGGGAATCTAACTATGGCTACACCTTC
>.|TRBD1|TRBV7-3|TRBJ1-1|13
CASSPDRATEAFF
TGTGCCAGCAGTCCCGACAGGGCCACTGAAGCTTTCTTT
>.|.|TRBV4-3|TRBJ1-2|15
CASSQEAGGSYGYTF
TGCGCCAGCAGCCAAGAGGCGGGCGGCAGCTATGGCTACACCTTC
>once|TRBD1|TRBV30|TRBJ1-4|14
CAFTGTAWTKKLFF
TGTGCCTTCACCGGGACAGCTTGGACCAAAAAACTGTTTTTT
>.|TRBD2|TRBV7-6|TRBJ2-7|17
CASSLLPPGLDPYEQYF
TGTGCCAGCAGCTTACTGCCTCCGGGACTAGATCCCTACGAGCAGTACTTC
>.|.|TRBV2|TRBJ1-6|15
CASRTGSTSSSPLHF
TGTGCCAGCCGAACTGGATCTACTTCTAGTTCACCCCTCCACTTT
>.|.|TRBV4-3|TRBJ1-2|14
CASSPQARDYGYTF
TGCGCCAGCAGCCCACAAGCCAGGGACTATGGCTACACCTTC
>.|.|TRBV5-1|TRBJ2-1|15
CASSLDYSTRDEQFF
TGCGCCAGCAGCTTGGACTATTCCACTCGGGATGAGCAGTTCTTC
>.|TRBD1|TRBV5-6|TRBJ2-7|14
CASSFPGTGDEQYF
TGTGCCAGCAGCTTTCCCGGGACAGGGGACGAGCAGTACTTC
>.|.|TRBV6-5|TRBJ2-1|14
CASRYREFNNEQFF
TGTGCCAGCAGATACCGGGAATTTAACAATGAGCAGTTCTTC
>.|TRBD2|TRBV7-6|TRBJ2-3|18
CASSWQRTSGSSTDTQYF
TGTGCCAGCAGCTGGCAGCGGACTAGCGGGTCGAGCACAGATACGCAGTATTTT
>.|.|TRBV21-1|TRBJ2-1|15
CASSNIQGCRHEQFF
TGTGCCAGCAGCAACATACAGGGGTGCCGTCATGAGCAGTTCTTC
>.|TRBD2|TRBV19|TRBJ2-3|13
CASGSGGPDTQYF
TGTGCCAGTGGTTCGGGAGGCCCAGATACGCAGTATTTT
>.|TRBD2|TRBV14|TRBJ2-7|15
CASRPSGSPTYEQYF
TGTGCCAGCAGGCCTAGCGGGTCGCCCACCTACGAGCAGTACTTC
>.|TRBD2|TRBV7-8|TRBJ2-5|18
CASSPWTSGRSVRETQYF
TGTGCCAGCAGCCCCTGGACTAGCGGGAGATCTGTGAGAGAGACCCAGTACTTC
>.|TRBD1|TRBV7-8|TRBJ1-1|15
CASSPKDRGLTEAFF
TGTGCCAGCAGCCCCAAGGACAGGGGGCTCACTGAAGCTTTCTTT
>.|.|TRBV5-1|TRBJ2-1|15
CASTGVGTIYNEQFF
TGCGCCAGCACCGGTGTTGGGACAATTTACAATGAGCAGTTCTTC
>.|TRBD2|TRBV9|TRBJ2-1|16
CASSAELAGGYNEQFF
TGTGCCAGCAGCGCAGAACTAGCGGGTGGATACAATGAGCAGTTCTTC
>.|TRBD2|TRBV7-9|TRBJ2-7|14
CASSPGTSGLPQYF
TGTGCCAGCAGCCCCGGGACTAGCGGACTACCGCAGTACTTC
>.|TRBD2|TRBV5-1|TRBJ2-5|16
CASSTGLAGVGETQYF
TGCGCCAGCAGCACGGGACTAGCGGGAGTGGGAGAGACCCAGTACTTC
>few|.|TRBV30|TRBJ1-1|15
CAWSPITKTGTEAFF
TGTGCCTGGAGCCCTATTACTAAGACGGGAACTGAAGCTTTCTTT
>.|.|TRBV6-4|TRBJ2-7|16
CASSYSYQRTSYEQYF
TGTGCCAGCAGTTACTCGTATCAGCGGACCTCCTACGAGCAGTACTTC
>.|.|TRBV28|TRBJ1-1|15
CASSSSGDGNTEAFF
TGTGCCAGCAGTTCCTCAGGGGACGGGAACACTGAAGCTTTCTTT
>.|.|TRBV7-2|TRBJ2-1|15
CASSLEVYSYNEQFF
TGTGCCAGCAGCTTAGAAGTCTACTCCTACAATGAGCAGTTCTTC
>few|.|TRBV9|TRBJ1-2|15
CASSVRGSLDYGYTF
TGTGCCAGCAGCGTAAGGGGCAGCCTCGACTATGGCTACACCTTC
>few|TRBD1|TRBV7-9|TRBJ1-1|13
CASSGQGNTEAFF
TGTGCCAGCAGCGGACAGGGGAACACTGAAGCTTTCTTT
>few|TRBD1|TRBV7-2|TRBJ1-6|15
CASSFTGTGGVALHF
TGTGCCAGCAGCTTCACCGGGACAGGAGGAGTGGCCCTCCACTTT
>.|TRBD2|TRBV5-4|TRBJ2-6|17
CASSDGAGGPGANVLTF
TGTGCCAGCAGCGACGGGGCGGGAGGGCCTGGGGCCAACGTCCTGACTTTC
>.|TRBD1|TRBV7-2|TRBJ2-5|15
CASSPEDRGYETQYF
TGTGCCAGCAGCCCCGAGGACAGGGGATACGAGACCCAGTACTTC
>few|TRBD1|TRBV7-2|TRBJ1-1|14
CASSSQGARTEAFF
TGTGCCAGCAGCTCCCAGGGGGCGCGCACTGAAGCTTTCTTT
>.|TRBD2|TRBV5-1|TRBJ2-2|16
CASLPGLAGHTGELFF
TGCGCCAGCCTCCCTGGACTAGCGGGACACACCGGGGAGCTGTTTTTT